Listed here are 8 T cell receptor beta chains from one sample, sequenced in a study of OX40 agonist ivuxolimab in advanced cancers. The library relied on the immunoSEQ multiplex PCR assay. TCRdb mirrors the immuneACCESS table, restricted to in-frame sequences. Some clones are absent from its copies; in checked studies, under half trace to an unresolved V gene, and the reason for the others is unknown. This sample lists 65,000 to 95,000 clones; 92% were detected once. 9.5% to 11% of the sample belongs to the ten largest clones. The sample consisted of CD4+ or CD8+ T cells sorted from blood, taken in a trial of the OX40 agonist ivuxolimab. Receptor source: an adult with an advanced solid tumor such as melanoma, head and neck, liver or kidney cancer.

The V gene is TRBV6-1, the J gene TRBJ1-5, with D possibly being TRBD1 (5 bases). Trimming took 3 bases from V and 3 from J, leaving 15 bases between them. In germline, CDR1 is MNHNS, CDR2 SASEGT. There are 16 residues in the CDR3. CDR3 region: CASSDPGRRYNQPQHF. CDR3 coding DNA: TGTGCCAGCAGTGACCCGGGACGGAGGTACAATCAGCCCCAGCATTTT.

This chain joins TRBV5-1 and TRBJ2-3, with 12 nucleotides matching TRBD1. CDR3 length: 16 amino acids. With 2 bases clipped from V and 5 bases from J, the junction kept 6 bases outside the gene matches. Per germline, CDR1 SGHRS and CDR2 YFSETQ. Written as DNA, the CDR3 is TGCGCCAGCAGCTTTGCCGGGACAGGGGGCTTAGATACGCAGTATTTT. It translates to CASSFAGTGGLDTQYF.

The CDR3 is CASSLEGEDTEAFF. Here the CDR3 DNA reads TGTGCCAGCAGCTTAGAAGGAGAGGACACTGAAGCTTTCTTT. This chain connects TRBV7-9 to TRBJ1-1, with D unresolved. Germline values: CDR1 SEHNR, CDR2 FQNEAQ (reference sequence). The CDR3 is 14 residues long. Trimming removed 1 base at V and 3 bases at J, with 9 bases between.

V is TRBV5-4 and J is TRBJ1-2, with D uncertain. CDR1 and CDR2 (germline): SGHNT, YYREEE (reference sequence). Deletions cut 0 bases from V and 0 bases from J, with 12 bases between. There are 16 residues in the CDR3. The CDR3 is CASSLVEQEANYGYTF. CDR3 nucleotide sequence: TGTGCCAGCAGCTTGGTCGAGCAGGAAGCTAACTATGGCTACACCTTC.

The chain employs TRBV5-1 and TRBJ2-7, with D hard to call. CDR3 length: 13 residues. The V and J ends lost 4 bases and 3 bases respectively, with 11 bases between them. The germline V gene encodes CDR1 SGHRS and CDR2 YFSETQ. This chain's CDR3 is CASSPSSNYEQYF. The DNA of the CDR3 is TGCGCCAGCAGCCCCTCCAGCAACTACGAGCAGTACTTC.

This chain connects TRBV27 to TRBJ1-1; weak D call: TRBD1 (5 bases). The V gene lost 7 bases and the J gene lost 5 bases, with 14 bases spanning the gap. CDR1 is MNHEY, CDR2 SMNVEV, per germline (reference sequence). The CDR3 spans 13 residues. The CDR3 DNA sequence: TGTGCCAGCACTCCAGGCTGGGGGACTGAAGCTTTCTTT. This sequence encodes CASTPGWGTEAFF.

In nucleotides, the CDR3 is TGTGCCAGCAGCGCATCCGGGACAGGAAATTCACCCCTCCACTTT. Translation gives CASSASGTGNSPLHF. The chain recombines TRBV9 with TRBJ1-6; TRBD1 agrees at 8 bases. Germline CDR1 reads SGDLS; CDR2 reads YYNGEE. V was pared by 3 bases and J by 7 bases, with 6 bases of the junction left unmatched. There are 15 residues in the CDR3.

This chain uses TRBV29-1 with TRBJ2-1; weak D call: TRBD2 (5 bases). Germline-derived CDR1 and CDR2 are SQVTM and ANQGSEA. The CDR3 runs to 13 residues. V was pared by 7 bases and J by 3 bases, with 13 bases between. The DNA for the CDR3 is TGCAGCGACGTACCTAGCAACTACAATGAGCAGTTCTTC. The encoded protein is CSDVPSNYNEQFF.